Presented here are 30 T cell receptor beta chains from one specimen sequenced in a study of T cell responses to AZD1222 COVID-19 vaccine listed by TCRdb under 2021. Library preparation was by the immunoSEQ multiplex PCR assay. TCRdb re-hosts the immuneACCESS table, in-frame sequences only. Its copies lack some clones; in the studies checked, an unresolved V gene accounts for under half of them, and the cause for the rest is not known. Present in this sample are 130,000 to 150,000 clones, around nine tenths of which were seen just once. Around 2.8% of the sample belongs to the ten largest clones. In the paper's terms, the time point label means: baseline before first vaccination. The treatment or condition label for this specimen denotes: meningococcal conjugate vaccine given as trial control. The sequencing here drew on peripheral blood, taken on day 0 of MenACWY control vaccination. The receptor set was obtained from an adult in good health.

A few counts support this clone. The sample contains more than one DNA sequence encoding this CDR3. The chain is built from TRBV19 and TRBJ1-2; no clear D gene. This CDR3 is 13 amino acids long. V lost 1 base and J lost 2, with 5 bases in between. Germline V gene lookup returns CDR1 LNHDA and CDR2 SQIVND (reference sequence). CDR3 sequence (DNA): TGTGCCAGTAGTATAGTAGGGAACTATGGCTACACCTTC. It yields the protein CASSIVGNYGYTF.

The chain links TRBV29-1 to TRBJ1-5; D is ambiguous. Germline V gives CDR1 SQVTM, CDR2 ANQGSEA. Deletions cut 2 bases from V and 4 bases from J, with 9 bases between. The CDR3 consists of 13 residues. Written as DNA, the CDR3 is TGCAGCGTTGAATTCTCCCAAAATCAGCCCCAGCATTTT. Translating gives CSVEFSQNQPQHF.

This clone showed up just a few times. The rearrangement joins TRBV27 to TRBJ1-5, with D possibly being TRBD1 (6 bases). Germline CDR1 reads MNHEY; CDR2 reads SMNVEV (reference sequence). The CDR3 extends over 18 amino acids. Deletions cut 5 bases from V and 6 bases from J, with 26 bases between. In DNA form, the CDR3 reads TGTGCCAGCAGTCGATCCAGGGGTGGATCGGAGGGAATTCAGCCCCAGCATTTT. The encoded protein is CASSRSRGGSEGIQPQHF.

The J gene is TRBJ1-1, the V gene TRBV29-1, with TRBD1 identical over 11 bases. The CDR3 length is 15 residues. Germline-derived CDR1 and CDR2 are SQVTM and ANQGSEA. The V segment lost 7 bases and the J segment 3 bases; nucleotides outside the gene matches: 10. This CDR3 is CSAGQGAPSYTEAFF. CDR3 DNA: TGCAGCGCCGGACAGGGGGCGCCTAGTTACACTGAAGCTTTCTTT.

The V and J genes are TRBV5-1 and TRBJ1-1; a weak D match, TRBD1 (6 bases). Trimming pared 5 bases from V and 2 bases from J, leaving 10 bases between. The CDR3 spans 13 residues. Germline V CDR1 and CDR2: SGHRS, YFSETQ. CDR3 bases: TGCGCCAGCAGGGCAGGGGATAACACTGAAGCTTTCTTT. This gives the protein CASRAGDNTEAFF.

This rearrangement joins TRBV6-5 to TRBJ2-2; D remains ambiguous. V was trimmed by 8 bases and J by 6 bases, leaving 10 bases between them. Germline V CDR1 and CDR2: MNHEY, SVGAGI. This CDR3 has 12 residues. The CDR3 is CASYAVAGELFF. CDR3 DNA sequence: TGTGCCAGCTATGCCGTCGCCGGGGAGCTGTTTTTT.

This clone was seen a single time. The rearrangement joins TRBV5-1 to TRBJ2-5; D perhaps matches TRBD2 (6 bases). Germline lookup yields CDR1 SGHRS and CDR2 YFSETQ. The CDR3 extends over 14 amino acids. V lost 0 bases and J lost 1, with 7 bases in between. The CDR3 DNA sequence: TGCGCCAGCAGCTTGGGGGAGGTCCAAGAGACCCAGTACTTC. Its translation is CASSLGEVQETQYF.

V and J are TRBV19 and TRBJ2-2; the D gene is possibly TRBD2 (6 bases). With 5 bases removed from V and 5 bases from J, the gap between germline ends came to 18 bases. Germline V gene data show CDR1 as LNHDA and CDR2 as SQIVND (reference sequence). There are 16 residues in the CDR3. CDR3 amino acids: CASSPPRGSRTGELFF. In DNA, the CDR3 is TGTGCCAGTAGTCCCCCGCGGGGTTCGCGAACCGGGGAGCTGTTTTTT.

The rearrangement links TRBV28 to TRBJ2-1, with D perhaps matching TRBD1 (6 bases). The CDR3 has 15 amino acids. Per the germline V gene, CDR1 is MDHEN and CDR2 is SYDVKM. V dropped 7 bases and J dropped 9 bases, with 22 bases sitting between them. The CDR3 bases are TGTGCCAGCACTCCTCGCCGGGACGGCAGGGGTGAGCAGTTCTTC. It yields the protein CASTPRRDGRGEQFF.

The chain couples TRBV4-1 to TRBJ1-3, with no clear D. In germline, CDR1 is MGHRA, CDR2 YSYEKL. This CDR3 spans 15 amino acids. Trimming left V 0 bases short and J 2 bases short, with 8 bases between. CDR3: CASSQETGAGNTIYF. DNA of the CDR3: TGCGCCAGCAGCCAAGAGACGGGAGCTGGAAACACCATATATTTT.

This clone was seen a single time. Other DNA variants within this sample encode the same CDR3. This rearrangement joins TRBV5-1 to TRBJ1-4; possibly TRBD1 for D (5 bases). The CDR3 contains 14 residues. V was shortened by 0 bases and J by 8 bases, with 11 bases between the two germline ends. Germline CDR1 and CDR2: SGHRS and YFSETQ. The DNA for the CDR3 is TGCGCCAGCAGCTTGGGGCAGGGAAACGAAAAACTGTTTTTT. This codes for CASSLGQGNEKLFF.

This chain links TRBV12-3 or TRBV12-4 with TRBJ2-7, with D unclear. This CDR3 is 12 amino acids long. Deletions cut 1 base from V and 4 bases from J, with 5 bases between. CDR3 loop: CASSLEGYEQYF. In DNA form, the CDR3 reads TGTGCCAGCAGTTTAGAGGGATACGAGCAGTACTTC.

This clone turned up a few times. Other DNA sequences in this sample translate to the same CDR3. This chain uses TRBV11-2 with TRBJ1-1; tentative D call: TRBD1 (5 bases). Trimming pared 5 bases from V and 2 bases from J, leaving 9 bases between. The CDR3 consists of 13 residues. CDR1 and CDR2 from the germline V gene are SGHAT and FQNNGV. CDR3 in amino acids: CASSLGPNTEAFF. Written as DNA, the CDR3 is TGTGCCAGCAGCCTGGGACCCAACACTGAAGCTTTCTTT.

This chain links TRBV30 with TRBJ1-6, with D perhaps TRBD1 (5 bases). Trimming pared 1 base from V and 10 bases from J, leaving 14 bases between. CDR1 and CDR2 from the germline V gene are GTSNPN and SVGIG (reference sequence). This CDR3 is 14 amino acids long. Here the CDR3 DNA reads TGTGCCTGGAGTGGGGGCACCTACGGATCACCCCTCCACTTT. Translation: CAWSGGTYGSPLHF.

This sequence joins TRBV7-9 and TRBJ2-7, with 14 bases identical to TRBD2. The CDR3 has 17 amino acids. Germline assignment: CDR1 SEHNR and CDR2 FQNEAQ (reference sequence). V lost 6 bases and J lost 2; bases outside the gene matches: 9. CDR3 sequence: CASSLGTSGSWTYEQYF. For the CDR3, the DNA is TGTGCCAGCAGTCTCGGGACTAGCGGGAGTTGGACCTACGAGCAGTACTTC.

The gene calls are TRBV10-3 and TRBJ2-1; D may be TRBD2 (5 bases). Germline V gene lookup returns CDR1 ENHRY and CDR2 SYGVKD. Between the trimmed V and J ends, which lost 4 bases and 10 bases, there was a span of 14 bases. This CDR3 has 13 residues. The chain's CDR3 is CAISVPDSVEQFF. In nucleotides, the CDR3 is TGTGCCATCAGTGTGCCAGATAGCGTCGAGCAGTTCTTC.

The rearrangement uses TRBV6-5 and TRBJ1-2; TRBD1 aligns across 10 bases. V was clipped by 8 bases and J by 3 bases; unmatched bases: 9. Looked up from germline, CDR1 is MNHEY and CDR2 is SVGAGI. The CDR3 sequence is 15 residues long. CDR3 sequence (DNA): TGTGCCAGCCAGGACCGGGGACAGGGGTACTATGGCTACACCTTC. It specifies CASQDRGQGYYGYTF.

This chain links TRBV4-1 with TRBJ1-5; D is undetermined. Germline CDR1 MGHRA, CDR2 YSYEKL. The CDR3 loop spans 16 amino acids. Trimming pared 4 bases from V and 1 base from J, leaving 14 bases between. DNA of the CDR3: TGCGCCAGCAGCCGAGAGTATGGCGGGAGCAATCAGCCCCAGCATTTT. Amino acids: CASSREYGGSNQPQHF.

The chain carries TRBV28 and TRBJ2-5; D may match TRBD1 or TRBD2 (5 bases each). The CDR3 has 13 amino acids. Looked up from germline, CDR1 is MDHEN and CDR2 is SYDVKM. V was cut by 2 bases and J by 4 bases, with 8 bases left in between. In nucleotides, the CDR3 is TGTGCCAGCAGTTTACCGGGGCGAGAGACCCAGTACTTC. Its protein is CASSLPGRETQYF.

This clone is a singleton in its sample. The chain uses TRBV5-4 and TRBJ1-1; 11 bases align to TRBD1. This CDR3 is 15 amino acids long. In germline, CDR1 is SGHNT, CDR2 YYREEE (reference sequence). V lost 0 bases, J lost 5 bases, and 3 bases stayed unmatched. CDR3 region: CASSLAGTGGTEAFF. For the CDR3, the DNA is TGTGCCAGCAGCTTGGCCGGGACAGGGGGGACTGAAGCTTTCTTT.

V usage is TRBV30 and J usage is TRBJ1-2; D is unresolved. This CDR3 has 14 amino acids. V was trimmed by 3 bases and J by 8 bases, leaving 19 bases between them. CDR1 and CDR2 from the germline V gene are GTSNPN and SVGIG (reference sequence). CDR3 protein: CAWSRDRTAWGYTF. The CDR3 DNA reads TGTGCCTGGAGCCGGGATCGGACTGCTTGGGGCTACACCTTC.

The gene calls are TRBV15 and TRBJ1-4; D might be TRBD1 (5 bases). The length of the CDR3 is 14 residues. Between the trimmed V and J ends, which lost 5 bases and 8 bases, there was a span of 15 bases. From germline, CDR1 is LNHNV and CDR2 YYDKDF (reference sequence). The CDR3 here is CATSQRSGKEKLFF. The CDR3 nucleotides are TGTGCCACCAGCCAGCGGTCAGGGAAGGAAAAACTGTTTTTT.

This clone was picked up one time. The chain is built from TRBV11-2 and TRBJ2-7; D might be TRBD1 (5 bases). CDR1 and CDR2 from the germline V gene are SGHAT and FQNNGV. V was pared by 4 bases and J by 2 bases, with 18 bases between. The CDR3 has 16 residues. The CDR3 bases are TGTGCCAGCAGCTCCGTAGAGACAGCAATCACCTACGAGCAGTACTTC. It yields the protein CASSSVETAITYEQYF.

The chain has TRBV2 and TRBJ1-4, with TRBD1 as a possible D gene (6 bases). This CDR3 has 17 amino acids. The germline V gene encodes CDR1 SNHLY and CDR2 FYNNEI. Between the trimmed V and J ends, which lost 7 bases and 3 bases, there was a span of 21 bases. The CDR3 sequence is CASKITGFSRSNEKLFF. The CDR3 DNA sequence: TGTGCCAGCAAGATTACAGGGTTTAGTAGGTCTAATGAAAAACTGTTTTTT.

The chain employs TRBV6-5 and TRBJ1-1; D gene ambiguous. The length of the CDR3 is 14 residues. Trimming removed 6 bases from V and 5 bases from J, with 16 bases in between. Germline V lookup: CDR1 MNHEY, CDR2 SVGAGI. The CDR3 spells CASSRRTGGTEAFF. The CDR3 bases are TGTGCCAGCAGCCGGAGAACGGGTGGTACTGAAGCTTTCTTT.

This chain links TRBV2 with TRBJ1-5, with a possible D match to TRBD1 (6 bases). The CDR3 is 14 residues long. Germline V gives CDR1 SNHLY, CDR2 FYNNEI. Trimming took off 9 bases at V and 0 bases at J, with 12 bases between the two ends. CDR3 nucleotide sequence: TGTGCCAGTGGGACATCGAATAGCAATCAGCCCCAGCATTTT. This translates into CASGTSNSNQPQHF.

The chain has TRBV3-1 (or the pseudogene TRBV3-2) and TRBJ1-1; D gene ambiguous. CDR1 is LGHDT and CDR2 is YNNKEL in the germline V gene (reference sequence). The CDR3 is 13 residues long. The V end lost 1 base, the J end lost 5 bases, and 8 bases lay between the germline ends. The CDR3 DNA sequence: TGTGCCAGCAGCCAAGCGGCAAGGACTGAAGCTTTCTTT. It translates to CASSQAARTEAFF.

The table lists this clone with a few counts. CDR3 nucleotides: TGTGCCAGCAGCCAAGGGGCCTTGGGGGAGCTGTTTTTT. This codes for CASSQGALGELFF. V gene TRBV14 combines with J gene TRBJ2-2; no clear D. From germline, CDR1 is SGHDN and CDR2 FVKESK. This CDR3 has 13 amino acids. Trimming left V 1 base short and J 8 bases short, with 8 bases between.

The V and J genes are TRBV4-2 and TRBJ2-1; D gene uncertain. Looked up from germline, CDR1 is LGHNA and CDR2 is YNFKEQ. The V end lost 2 bases, the J end lost 10 bases, and 6 bases lay between the germline ends. The length of the CDR3 is 11 residues. Written as DNA, the CDR3 is TGTGCCAGCAGCCAACCATGGGAGCAGTTCTTC. Translating gives CASSQPWEQFF.

This clone has a single count. V and J are TRBV27 and TRBJ1-5, with TRBD1 matching over 7 bases. Per germline, CDR1 MNHEY and CDR2 SMNVEV (reference sequence). V dropped 2 bases and J dropped 0; count of bases not matched to a gene: 25. This CDR3 is built from 23 residues. CDR3 protein: CASSLRARSLKGTVKVSNQPQHF. The CDR3 DNA reads as TGTGCCAGCAGTTTAAGGGCGCGATCGTTAAAGGGGACAGTAAAAGTTAGCAATCAGCCCCAGCATTTT.